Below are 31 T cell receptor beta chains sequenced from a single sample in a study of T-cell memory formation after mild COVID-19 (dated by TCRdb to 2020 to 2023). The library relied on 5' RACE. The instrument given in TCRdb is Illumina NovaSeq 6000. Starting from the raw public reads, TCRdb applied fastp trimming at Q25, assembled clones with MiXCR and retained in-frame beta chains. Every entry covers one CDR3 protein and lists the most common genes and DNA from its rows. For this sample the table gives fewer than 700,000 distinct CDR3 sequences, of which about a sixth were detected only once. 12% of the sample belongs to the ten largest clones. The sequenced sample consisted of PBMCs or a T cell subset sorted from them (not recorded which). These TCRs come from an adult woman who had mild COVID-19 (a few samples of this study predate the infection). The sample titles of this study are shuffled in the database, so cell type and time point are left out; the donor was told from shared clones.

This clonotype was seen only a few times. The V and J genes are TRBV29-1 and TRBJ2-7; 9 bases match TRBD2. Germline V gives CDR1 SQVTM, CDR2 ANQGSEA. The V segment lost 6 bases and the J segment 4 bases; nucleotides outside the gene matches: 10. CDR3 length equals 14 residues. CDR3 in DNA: TGCAGCGTCCTCGGGCGGGGGGGACGATACGAGCAGTACTTC. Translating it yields CSVLGRGGRYEQYF.

The CDR3 sequence: CASSPYSASGSTVQYF. CDR3 DNA: TGTGCCAGCAGCCCCTATAGCGCTAGCGGGAGTACAGTGCAGTACTTC. The gene calls are TRBV12-3 or TRBV12-4 and TRBJ2-7, with 10 bases aligning to TRBD2. The CDR3 sequence is 16 residues long. The ends lost 6 bases at V and 9 bases at J; junction bases unmatched: 17.

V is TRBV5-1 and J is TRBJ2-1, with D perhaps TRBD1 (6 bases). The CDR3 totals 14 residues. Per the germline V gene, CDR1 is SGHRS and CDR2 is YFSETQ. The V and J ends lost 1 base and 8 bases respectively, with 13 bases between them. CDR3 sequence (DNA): TGCGCCAGCAGCTTGTTACAGGGAGAAGATGAGCAGTTCTTC. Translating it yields CASSLLQGEDEQFF.

The CDR3 reads CSARVNSLNTEAFF. For the CDR3, the DNA is TGCAGTGCTAGAGTAAACAGCTTGAACACTGAAGCTTTCTTT. The rearrangement joins TRBV20-1 to TRBJ1-1; unclear D gene. The V gene's germline CDR1 is DFQATT and CDR2 SNEGSKA (reference sequence). The CDR3 loop spans 14 amino acids. Trimming took off 1 base at V and 0 bases at J, with 9 bases between the two ends.

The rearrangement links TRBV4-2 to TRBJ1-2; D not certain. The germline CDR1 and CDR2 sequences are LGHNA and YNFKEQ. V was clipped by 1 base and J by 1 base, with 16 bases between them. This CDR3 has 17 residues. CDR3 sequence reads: CASSQVSRGAVNYGYTF. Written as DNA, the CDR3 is TGTGCCAGCAGCCAAGTTAGCCGCGGAGCCGTTAACTATGGCTACACCTTC.

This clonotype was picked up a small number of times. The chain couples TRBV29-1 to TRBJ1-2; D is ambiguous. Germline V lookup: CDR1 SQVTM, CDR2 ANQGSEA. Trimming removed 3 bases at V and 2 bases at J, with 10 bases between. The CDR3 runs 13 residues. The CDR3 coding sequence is TGCAGCGTTGAGTGGCAGCAAAACTATGGCTACACCTTC. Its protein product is CSVEWQQNYGYTF.

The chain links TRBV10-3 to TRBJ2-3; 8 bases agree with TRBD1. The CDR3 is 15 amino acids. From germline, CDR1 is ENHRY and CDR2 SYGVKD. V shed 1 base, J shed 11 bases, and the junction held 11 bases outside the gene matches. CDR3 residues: CAISELTRTGRKQYF. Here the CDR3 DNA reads TGTGCCATCAGTGAGTTAACGCGGACAGGGAGAAAGCAGTATTTT.

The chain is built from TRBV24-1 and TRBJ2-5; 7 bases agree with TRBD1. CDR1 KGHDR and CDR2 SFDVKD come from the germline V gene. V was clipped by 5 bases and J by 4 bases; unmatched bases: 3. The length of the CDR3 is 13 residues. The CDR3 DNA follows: TGTGCCACCAGTGGATGGGACAGAGAGACCCAGTACTTC. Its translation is CATSGWDRETQYF.

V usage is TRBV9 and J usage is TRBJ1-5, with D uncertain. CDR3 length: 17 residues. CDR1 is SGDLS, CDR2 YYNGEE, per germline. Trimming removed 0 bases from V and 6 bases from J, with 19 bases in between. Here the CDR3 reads CASSVVPGGPFAQPQHF. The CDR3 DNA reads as TGTGCCAGCAGCGTAGTTCCCGGCGGACCTTTTGCTCAGCCCCAGCATTTT.

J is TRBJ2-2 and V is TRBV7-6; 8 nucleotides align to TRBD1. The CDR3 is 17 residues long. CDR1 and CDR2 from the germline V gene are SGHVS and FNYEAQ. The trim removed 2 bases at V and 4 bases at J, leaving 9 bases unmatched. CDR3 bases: TGTGCCAGCAGCTTATCACAGGGGGGTTATTCCACCGGGGAGCTGTTTTTT. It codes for CASSLSQGGYSTGELFF.

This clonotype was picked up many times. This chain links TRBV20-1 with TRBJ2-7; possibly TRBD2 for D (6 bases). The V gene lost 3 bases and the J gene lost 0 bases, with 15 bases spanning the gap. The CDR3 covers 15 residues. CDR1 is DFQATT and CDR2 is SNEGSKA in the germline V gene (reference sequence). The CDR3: CSASVTGGNSYEQYF. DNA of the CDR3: TGCAGTGCTAGTGTCACGGGCGGGAACTCCTACGAGCAGTACTTC.

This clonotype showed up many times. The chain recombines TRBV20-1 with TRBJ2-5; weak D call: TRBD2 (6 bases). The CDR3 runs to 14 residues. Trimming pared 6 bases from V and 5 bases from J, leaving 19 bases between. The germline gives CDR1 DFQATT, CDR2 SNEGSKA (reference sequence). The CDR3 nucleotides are TGCAGTGCGGGGGACGGACTAATCGAGGAGACCCAGTACTTC. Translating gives CSAGDGLIEETQYF.

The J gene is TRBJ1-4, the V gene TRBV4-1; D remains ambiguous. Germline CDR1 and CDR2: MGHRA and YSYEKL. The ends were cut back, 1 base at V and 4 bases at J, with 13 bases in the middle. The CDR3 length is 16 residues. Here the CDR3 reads CASSQGSGRINEKLFF. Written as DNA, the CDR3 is TGCGCCAGCAGCCAAGGATCGGGCCGCATTAATGAAAAACTGTTTTTT.

CDR3 nucleotide sequence: TGTGCCTGGAGTAGGGACAGGGGGATCCACGAGCAGTACTTC. It translates to CAWSRDRGIHEQYF. The V and J genes are TRBV30 and TRBJ2-7, with TRBD1 identical over 11 bases. The CDR3 runs to 14 residues. J lost 5 bases, V lost 2 bases, and 5 bases had no gene match. Germline V gene lookup returns CDR1 GTSNPN and CDR2 SVGIG (reference sequence). The entire variable domain, with the rest obtained from reference TRBV30 and TRBJ2-7, is as follows: SQTIHQWPATLVQPVGSPLSLECTVEGTSNPNLYWYRQAAGRGLQLLFYSVGIGQISSEVPQNLSASRPQDRQFILSSKKLLLSDSGFYLCAWSRDRGIHEQYFGPGTRLTVT.

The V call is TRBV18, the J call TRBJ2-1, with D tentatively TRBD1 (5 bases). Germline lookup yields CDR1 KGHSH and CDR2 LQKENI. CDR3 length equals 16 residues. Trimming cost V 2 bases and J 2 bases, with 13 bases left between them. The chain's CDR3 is CASSPWGLEAYNEQFF. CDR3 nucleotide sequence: TGTGCCAGCTCACCATGGGGCCTAGAAGCCTACAATGAGCAGTTCTTC.

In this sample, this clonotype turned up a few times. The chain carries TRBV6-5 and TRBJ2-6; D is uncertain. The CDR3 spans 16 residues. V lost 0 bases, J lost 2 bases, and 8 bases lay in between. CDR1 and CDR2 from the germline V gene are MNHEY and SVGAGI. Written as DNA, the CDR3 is TGTGCCAGCAGTTACTCAGGTGGGGCTGGGGCCAACGTCCTGACTTTC. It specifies CASSYSGGAGANVLTF.

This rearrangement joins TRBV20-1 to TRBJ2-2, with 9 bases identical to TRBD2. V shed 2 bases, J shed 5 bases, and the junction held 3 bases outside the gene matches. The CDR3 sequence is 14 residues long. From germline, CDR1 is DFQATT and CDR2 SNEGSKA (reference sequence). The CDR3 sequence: CSARKSGRTGELFF. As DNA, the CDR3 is TGCAGTGCTAGAAAAAGCGGGAGGACCGGGGAGCTGTTTTTT.

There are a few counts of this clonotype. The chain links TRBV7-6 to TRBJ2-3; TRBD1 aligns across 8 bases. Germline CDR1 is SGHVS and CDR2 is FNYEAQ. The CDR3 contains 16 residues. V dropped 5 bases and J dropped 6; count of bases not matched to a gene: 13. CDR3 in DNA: TGTGCCAGCAGCCCCTATTCAGGGGGCCTTAGGGATACGCAGTATTTT. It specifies CASSPYSGGLRDTQYF.

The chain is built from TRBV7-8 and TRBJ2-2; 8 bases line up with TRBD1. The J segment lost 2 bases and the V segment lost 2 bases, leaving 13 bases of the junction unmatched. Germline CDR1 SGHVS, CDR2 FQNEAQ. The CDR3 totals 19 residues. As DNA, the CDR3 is TGTGCCAGCAGCTTACTTATCCAGGCGGGACAGGCCAACACCGGGGAGCTGTTTTTT. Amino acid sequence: CASSLLIQAGQANTGELFF.

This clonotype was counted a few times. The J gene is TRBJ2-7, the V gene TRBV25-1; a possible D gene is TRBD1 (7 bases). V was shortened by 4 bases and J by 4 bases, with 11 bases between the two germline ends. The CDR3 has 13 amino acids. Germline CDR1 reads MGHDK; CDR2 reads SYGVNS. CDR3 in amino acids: CASSVGGQYEQYF. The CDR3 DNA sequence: TGTGCCAGCAGTGTCGGGGGACAGTACGAGCAGTACTTC.

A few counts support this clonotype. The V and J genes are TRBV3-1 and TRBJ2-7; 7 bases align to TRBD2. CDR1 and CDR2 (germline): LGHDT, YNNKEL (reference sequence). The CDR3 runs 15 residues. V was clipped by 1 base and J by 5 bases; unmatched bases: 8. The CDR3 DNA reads TGTGCCAGCAGCCAAGTTTCGGGGGGTCGGAACGAGCAGTACTTC. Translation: CASSQVSGGRNEQYF.

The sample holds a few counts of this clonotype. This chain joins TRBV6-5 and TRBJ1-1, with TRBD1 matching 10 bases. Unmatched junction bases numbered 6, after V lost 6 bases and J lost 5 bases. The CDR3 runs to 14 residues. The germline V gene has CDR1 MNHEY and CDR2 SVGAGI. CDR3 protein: CASSSGQGMTEAFF. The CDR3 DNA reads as TGTGCCAGCAGCTCGGGACAGGGGATGACTGAAGCTTTCTTT.

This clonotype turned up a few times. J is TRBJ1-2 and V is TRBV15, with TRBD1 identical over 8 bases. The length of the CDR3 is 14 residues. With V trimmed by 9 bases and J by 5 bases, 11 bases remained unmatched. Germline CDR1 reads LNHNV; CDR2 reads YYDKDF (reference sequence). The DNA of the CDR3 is TGTGCCACTTATGACAGGGGCCATAGGTATGGCTACACCTTC. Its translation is CATYDRGHRYGYTF.

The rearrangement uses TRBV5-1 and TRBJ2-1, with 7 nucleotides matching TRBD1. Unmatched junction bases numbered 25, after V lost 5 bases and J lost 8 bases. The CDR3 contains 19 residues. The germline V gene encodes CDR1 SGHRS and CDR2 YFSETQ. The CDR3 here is CASSKFPQKTGIVGDEQFF. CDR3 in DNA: TGCGCCAGCAGTAAATTTCCTCAGAAGACAGGGATCGTGGGCGATGAGCAGTTCTTC. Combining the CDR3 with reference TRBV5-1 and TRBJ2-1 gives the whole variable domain KAGVTQTPRYLIKTRGQQVTLSCSPISGHRSVSWYQQTPGQGLQFLFEYFSETQRNKGNFPGRFSGRQFSNSRSEMNVSTLELGDSALYLCASSKFPQKTGIVGDEQFFGPGTRLTVL.

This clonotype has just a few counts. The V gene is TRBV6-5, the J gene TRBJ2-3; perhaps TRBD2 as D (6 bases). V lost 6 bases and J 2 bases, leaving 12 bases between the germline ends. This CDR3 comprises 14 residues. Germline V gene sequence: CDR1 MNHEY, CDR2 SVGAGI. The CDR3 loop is CASRKGLSTDTQYF. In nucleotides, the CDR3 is TGTGCCAGCAGAAAGGGACTTTCCACAGATACGCAGTATTTT.

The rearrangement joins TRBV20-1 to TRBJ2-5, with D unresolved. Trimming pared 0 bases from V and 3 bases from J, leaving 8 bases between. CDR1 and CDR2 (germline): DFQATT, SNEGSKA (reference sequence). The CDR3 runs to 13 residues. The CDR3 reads CSARELLKETQYF. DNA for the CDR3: TGCAGTGCTAGAGAACTGCTAAAAGAGACCCAGTACTTC.

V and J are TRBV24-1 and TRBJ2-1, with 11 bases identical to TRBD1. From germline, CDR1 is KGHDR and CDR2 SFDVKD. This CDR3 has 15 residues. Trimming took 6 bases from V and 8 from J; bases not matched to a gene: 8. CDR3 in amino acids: CATSTGTGGRDEQFF. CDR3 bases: TGTGCCACCAGTACCGGGACAGGGGGAAGGGATGAGCAGTTCTTC.

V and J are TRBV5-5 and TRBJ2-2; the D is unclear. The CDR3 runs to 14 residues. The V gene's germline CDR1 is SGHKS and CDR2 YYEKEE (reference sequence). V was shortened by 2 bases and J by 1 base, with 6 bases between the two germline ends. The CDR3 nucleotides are TGTGCCAGCAGCTTAGGGATGAACACCGGGGAGCTGTTTTTT. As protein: CASSLGMNTGELFF. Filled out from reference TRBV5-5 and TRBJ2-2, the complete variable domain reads DAGVTQSPTHLIKTRGQQVTLRCSPISGHKSVSWYQQVLGQGPQFIFQYYEKEERGRGNFPDRFSARQFPNYSSELNVNALLLGDSALYLCASSLGMNTGELFFGEGSRLTVL.

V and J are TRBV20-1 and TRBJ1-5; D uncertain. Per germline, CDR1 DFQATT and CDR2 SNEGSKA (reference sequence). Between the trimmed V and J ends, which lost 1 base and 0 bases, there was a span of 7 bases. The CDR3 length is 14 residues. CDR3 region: CSARVTASNQPQHF. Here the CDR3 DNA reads TGCAGTGCTAGAGTCACAGCTAGCAATCAGCCCCAGCATTTT.

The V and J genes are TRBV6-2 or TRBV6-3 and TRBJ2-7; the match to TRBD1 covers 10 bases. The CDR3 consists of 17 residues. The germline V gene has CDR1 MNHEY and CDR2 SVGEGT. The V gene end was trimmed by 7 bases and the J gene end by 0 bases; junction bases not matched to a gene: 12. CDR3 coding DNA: TGTGCCAGCACCGGGACAGGGGTAATCCCCAGCTCCTACGAGCAGTACTTC. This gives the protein CASTGTGVIPSSYEQYF.

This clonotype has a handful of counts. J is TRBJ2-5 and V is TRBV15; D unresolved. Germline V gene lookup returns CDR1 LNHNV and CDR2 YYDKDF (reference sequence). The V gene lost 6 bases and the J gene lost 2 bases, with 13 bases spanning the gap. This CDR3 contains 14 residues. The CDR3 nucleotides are TGTGCCACCAGTATGTCTCGCATACAAGAGACCCAGTACTTC. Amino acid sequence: CATSMSRIQETQYF.